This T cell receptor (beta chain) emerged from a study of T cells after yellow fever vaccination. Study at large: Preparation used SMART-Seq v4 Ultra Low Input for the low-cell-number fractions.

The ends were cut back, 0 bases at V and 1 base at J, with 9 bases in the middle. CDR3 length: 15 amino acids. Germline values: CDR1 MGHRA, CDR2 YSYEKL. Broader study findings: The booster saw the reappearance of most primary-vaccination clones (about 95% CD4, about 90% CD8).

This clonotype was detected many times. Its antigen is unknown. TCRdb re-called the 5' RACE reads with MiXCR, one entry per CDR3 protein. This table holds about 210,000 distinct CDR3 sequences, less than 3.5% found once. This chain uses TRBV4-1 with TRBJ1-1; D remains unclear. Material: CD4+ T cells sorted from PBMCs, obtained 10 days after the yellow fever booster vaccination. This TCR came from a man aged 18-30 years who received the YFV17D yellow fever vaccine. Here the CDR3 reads CASSQDFFPNTEAFF. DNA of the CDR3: TGCGCCAGCAGCCAAGATTTCTTTCCGAACACTGAAGCTTTCTTT.